This T cell receptor beta chain is from a study of breast tumors, draining lymph nodes, adjacent tissues (TCRdb year 2016). For the study in its entirety: TCR beta repertoires were compared across tumor, adjacent nontumor tissue and axillary lymph nodes obtained from breast cancer patients. The study was designed to assess the relationships and possible T-cell exchange between tumor, surrounding tissue and draining lymph node repertoires in human breast cancer.

Sequencing was performed on an Illumina HiSeq 2000. Multiplex PCR amplification was used to build the TCR beta chain libraries. High-throughput sequencing was used to analyze the amplified TCR beta chain products. TCRdb redid the processing of the public reads, applying fastp at Q25 and MiXCR, and retained in-frame beta chains. Rows merge per CDR3 protein into single entries with the most common DNA and genes. Present in this sample are roughly 110,000 distinct CDR3 sequences, around 30% of which were seen just once. The ten largest clones represent approximately 5% of the sample. As encoded in the germline V gene, CDR1 is SGDLS while CDR2 is YYNGEE. Deletion took 0 bases off V and 2 bases off J, with a span of 2 bases between the germline ends. Taken from cysteine to phenylalanine, the CDR3 has 12 residues. Just the 36-base CDR3 DNA is kept, in frame starting at base 1. Lymph node samples came from the axillary draining lymph nodes of breast cancer patients.

Overall results and qualifications from the work: Tumors showed preferential V and J gene usage, and their T-cell repertoire diversity fell below that of lymph nodes yet above that of nontumor tissue. Tumor and nontumor tissue repertoires were found to be significantly more similar in luminal-like than in basal-like breast cancer. The conclusion that tumor T cells originate in lymph nodes was framed as consistent with a hypothesis rather than directly demonstrated. The data were considered consistent with the idea that most tumor T cells come from the lymph node and then expand in tumor tissue.

There are many counts of this clonotype. There is no known antigen for this receptor. Per-base qualities were not stored, and no clone one base away is much larger. The sequence joins TRBV9 to TRBJ2-5; no D gene can be assigned with confidence. The sequenced sample was axillary lymph node tissue. The sequence was obtained from a female donor with breast cancer. Some clones in this sample may be carry-over from other donors' samples. Here the CDR3 is given as CASSVDQETQYF. The bases read TGTGCCAGCAGCGTAGATCAAGAGACCCAGTACTTC.